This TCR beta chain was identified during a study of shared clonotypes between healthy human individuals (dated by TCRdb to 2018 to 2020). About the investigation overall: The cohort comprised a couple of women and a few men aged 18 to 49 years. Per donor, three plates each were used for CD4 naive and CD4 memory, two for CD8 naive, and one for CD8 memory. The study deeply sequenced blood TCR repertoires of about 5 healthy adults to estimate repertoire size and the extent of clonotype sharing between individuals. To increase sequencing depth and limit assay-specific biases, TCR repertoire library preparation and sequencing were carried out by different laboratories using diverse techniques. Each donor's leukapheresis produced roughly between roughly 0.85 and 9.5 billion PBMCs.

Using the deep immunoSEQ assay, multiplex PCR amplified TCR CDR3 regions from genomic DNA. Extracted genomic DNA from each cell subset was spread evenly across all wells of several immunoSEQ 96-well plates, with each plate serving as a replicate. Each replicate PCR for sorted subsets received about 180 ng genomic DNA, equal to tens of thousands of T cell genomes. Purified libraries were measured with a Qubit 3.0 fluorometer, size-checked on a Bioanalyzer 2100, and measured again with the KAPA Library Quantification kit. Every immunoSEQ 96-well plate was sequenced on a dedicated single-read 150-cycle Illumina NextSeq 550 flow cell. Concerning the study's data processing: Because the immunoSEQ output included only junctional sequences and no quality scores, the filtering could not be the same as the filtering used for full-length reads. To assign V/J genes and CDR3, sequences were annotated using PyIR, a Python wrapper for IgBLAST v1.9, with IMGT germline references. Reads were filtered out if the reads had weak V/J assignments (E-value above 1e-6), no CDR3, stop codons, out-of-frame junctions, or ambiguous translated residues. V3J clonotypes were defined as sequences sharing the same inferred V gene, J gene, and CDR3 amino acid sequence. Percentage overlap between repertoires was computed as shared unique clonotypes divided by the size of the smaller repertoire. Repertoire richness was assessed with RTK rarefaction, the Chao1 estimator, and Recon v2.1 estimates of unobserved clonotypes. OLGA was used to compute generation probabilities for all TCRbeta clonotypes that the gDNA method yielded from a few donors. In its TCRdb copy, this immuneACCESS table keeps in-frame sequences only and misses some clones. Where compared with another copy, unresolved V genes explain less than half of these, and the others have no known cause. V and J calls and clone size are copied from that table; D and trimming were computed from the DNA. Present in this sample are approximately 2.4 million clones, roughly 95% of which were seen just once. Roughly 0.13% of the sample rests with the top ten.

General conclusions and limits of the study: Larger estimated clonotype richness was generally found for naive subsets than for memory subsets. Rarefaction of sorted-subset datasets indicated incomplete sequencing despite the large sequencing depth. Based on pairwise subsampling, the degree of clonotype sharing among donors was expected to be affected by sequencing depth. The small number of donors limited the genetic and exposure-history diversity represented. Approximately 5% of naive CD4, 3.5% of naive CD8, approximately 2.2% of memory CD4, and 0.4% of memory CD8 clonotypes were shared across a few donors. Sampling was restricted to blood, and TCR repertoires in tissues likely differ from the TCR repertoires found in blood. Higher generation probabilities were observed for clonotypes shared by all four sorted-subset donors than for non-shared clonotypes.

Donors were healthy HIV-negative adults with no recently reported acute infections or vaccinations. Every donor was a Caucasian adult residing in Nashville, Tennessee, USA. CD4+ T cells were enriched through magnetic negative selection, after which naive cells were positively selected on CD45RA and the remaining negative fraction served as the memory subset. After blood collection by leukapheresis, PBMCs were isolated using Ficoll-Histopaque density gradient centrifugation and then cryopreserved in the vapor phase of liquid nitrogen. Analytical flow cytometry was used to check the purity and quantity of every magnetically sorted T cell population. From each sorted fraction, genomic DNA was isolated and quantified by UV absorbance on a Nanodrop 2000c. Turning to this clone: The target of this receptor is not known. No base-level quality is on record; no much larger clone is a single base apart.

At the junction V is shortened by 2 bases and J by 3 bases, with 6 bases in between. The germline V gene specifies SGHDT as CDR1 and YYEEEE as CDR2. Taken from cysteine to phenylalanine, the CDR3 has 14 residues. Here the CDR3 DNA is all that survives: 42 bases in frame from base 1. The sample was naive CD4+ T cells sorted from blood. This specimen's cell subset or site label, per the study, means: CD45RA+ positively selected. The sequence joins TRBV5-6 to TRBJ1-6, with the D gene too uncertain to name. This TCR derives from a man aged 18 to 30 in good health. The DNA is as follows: TGTGCCAGCAGCTTCGGAATCTATAATTCACCCCTCCACTTT. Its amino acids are CASSFGIYNSPLHF.